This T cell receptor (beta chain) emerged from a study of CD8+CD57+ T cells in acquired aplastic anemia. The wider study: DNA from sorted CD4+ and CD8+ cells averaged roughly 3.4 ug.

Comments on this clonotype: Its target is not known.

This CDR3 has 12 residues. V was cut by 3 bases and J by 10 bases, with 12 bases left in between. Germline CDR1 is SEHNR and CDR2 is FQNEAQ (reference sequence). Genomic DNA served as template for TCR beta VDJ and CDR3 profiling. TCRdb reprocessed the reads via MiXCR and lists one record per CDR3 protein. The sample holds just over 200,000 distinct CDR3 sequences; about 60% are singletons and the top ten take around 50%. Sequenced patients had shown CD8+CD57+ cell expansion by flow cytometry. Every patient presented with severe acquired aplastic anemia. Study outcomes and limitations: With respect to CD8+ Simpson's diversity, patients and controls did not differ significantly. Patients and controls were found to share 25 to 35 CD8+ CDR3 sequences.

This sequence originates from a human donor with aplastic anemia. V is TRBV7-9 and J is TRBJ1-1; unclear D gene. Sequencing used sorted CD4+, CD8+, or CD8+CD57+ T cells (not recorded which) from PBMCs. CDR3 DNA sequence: TGTGCCAGCAGCTTTACTCAGCAATTAGCTTTCTTT. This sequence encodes CASSFTQQLAFF.